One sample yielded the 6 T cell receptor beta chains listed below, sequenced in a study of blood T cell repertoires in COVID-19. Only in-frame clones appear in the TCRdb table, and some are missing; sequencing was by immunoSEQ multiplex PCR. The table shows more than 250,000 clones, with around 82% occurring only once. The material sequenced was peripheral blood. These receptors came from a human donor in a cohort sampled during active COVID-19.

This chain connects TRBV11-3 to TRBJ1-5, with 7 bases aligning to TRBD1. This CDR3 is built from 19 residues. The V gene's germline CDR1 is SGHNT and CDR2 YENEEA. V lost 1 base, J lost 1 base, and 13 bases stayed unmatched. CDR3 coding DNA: TGTGCCAGCAGCTTAGGAGACCCGGGACAGCTGGGGAGCAATCAGCCCCAGCATTTT. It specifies CASSLGDPGQLGSNQPQHF.

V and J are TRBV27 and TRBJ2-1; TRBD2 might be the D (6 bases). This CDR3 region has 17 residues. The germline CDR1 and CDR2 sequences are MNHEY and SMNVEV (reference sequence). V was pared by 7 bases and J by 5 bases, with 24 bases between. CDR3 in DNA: TGTGCCAGCAAAAAGCCCCCCGCGCGGGGAGATCACAATGAGCAGTTCTTC. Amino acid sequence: CASKKPPARGDHNEQFF.

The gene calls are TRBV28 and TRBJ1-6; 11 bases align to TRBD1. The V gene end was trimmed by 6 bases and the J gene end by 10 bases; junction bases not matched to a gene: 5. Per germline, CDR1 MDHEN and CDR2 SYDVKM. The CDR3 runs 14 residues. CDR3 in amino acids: CASSQDRGRSPLHF. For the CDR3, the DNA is TGTGCCAGCAGCCAGGACAGGGGGCGATCACCCCTCCACTTT.

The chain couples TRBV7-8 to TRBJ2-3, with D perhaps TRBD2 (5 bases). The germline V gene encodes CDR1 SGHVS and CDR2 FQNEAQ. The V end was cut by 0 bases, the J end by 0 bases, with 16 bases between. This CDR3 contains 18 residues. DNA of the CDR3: TGTGCCAGCAGCTTAGCGGTCGAGGGCAGAATTAGCACAGATACGCAGTATTTT. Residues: CASSLAVEGRISTDTQYF.

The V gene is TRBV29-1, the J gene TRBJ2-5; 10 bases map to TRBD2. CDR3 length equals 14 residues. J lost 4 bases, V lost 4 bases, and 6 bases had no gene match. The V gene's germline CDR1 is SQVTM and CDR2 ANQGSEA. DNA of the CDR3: TGCAGCGTTGGGGCTAGCGGGAGTTCAGAGACCCAGTACTTC. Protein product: CSVGASGSSETQYF.

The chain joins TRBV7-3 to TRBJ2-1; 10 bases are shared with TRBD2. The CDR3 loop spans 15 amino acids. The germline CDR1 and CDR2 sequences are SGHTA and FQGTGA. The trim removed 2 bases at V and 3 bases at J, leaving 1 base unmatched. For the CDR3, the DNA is TGTGCCAGCAGCTTAGTAGCGGGAGGCTACAATGAGCAGTTCTTC. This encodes CASSLVAGGYNEQFF.